The present entry profiles one T cell receptor (beta chain) with its context. This entry comes from a study of control samples from healthy donors and cancer patients. Some clones are missing from TCRdb's copy, which holds only in-frame ones; the method was immunoSEQ multiplex PCR. The data contain about 190,000 clones, around 90% of them singletons. The CDR3 has 14 amino acids. Per germline, CDR1 LGHDT and CDR2 YNNKEL (reference sequence). V dropped 5 bases and J dropped 1; count of bases not matched to a gene: 1. The specimen sequenced was blood. The origin of this receptor is a man aged 25-45 years in good health. V gene TRBV3-1 (or the pseudogene TRBV3-2) combines with J gene TRBJ2-3, with 9 nucleotides matching TRBD2. The CDR3: CASSERGGTDTQYF. CDR3 bases: TGTGCCAGCAGCGAGCGGGGGGGCACAGATACGCAGTATTTT.